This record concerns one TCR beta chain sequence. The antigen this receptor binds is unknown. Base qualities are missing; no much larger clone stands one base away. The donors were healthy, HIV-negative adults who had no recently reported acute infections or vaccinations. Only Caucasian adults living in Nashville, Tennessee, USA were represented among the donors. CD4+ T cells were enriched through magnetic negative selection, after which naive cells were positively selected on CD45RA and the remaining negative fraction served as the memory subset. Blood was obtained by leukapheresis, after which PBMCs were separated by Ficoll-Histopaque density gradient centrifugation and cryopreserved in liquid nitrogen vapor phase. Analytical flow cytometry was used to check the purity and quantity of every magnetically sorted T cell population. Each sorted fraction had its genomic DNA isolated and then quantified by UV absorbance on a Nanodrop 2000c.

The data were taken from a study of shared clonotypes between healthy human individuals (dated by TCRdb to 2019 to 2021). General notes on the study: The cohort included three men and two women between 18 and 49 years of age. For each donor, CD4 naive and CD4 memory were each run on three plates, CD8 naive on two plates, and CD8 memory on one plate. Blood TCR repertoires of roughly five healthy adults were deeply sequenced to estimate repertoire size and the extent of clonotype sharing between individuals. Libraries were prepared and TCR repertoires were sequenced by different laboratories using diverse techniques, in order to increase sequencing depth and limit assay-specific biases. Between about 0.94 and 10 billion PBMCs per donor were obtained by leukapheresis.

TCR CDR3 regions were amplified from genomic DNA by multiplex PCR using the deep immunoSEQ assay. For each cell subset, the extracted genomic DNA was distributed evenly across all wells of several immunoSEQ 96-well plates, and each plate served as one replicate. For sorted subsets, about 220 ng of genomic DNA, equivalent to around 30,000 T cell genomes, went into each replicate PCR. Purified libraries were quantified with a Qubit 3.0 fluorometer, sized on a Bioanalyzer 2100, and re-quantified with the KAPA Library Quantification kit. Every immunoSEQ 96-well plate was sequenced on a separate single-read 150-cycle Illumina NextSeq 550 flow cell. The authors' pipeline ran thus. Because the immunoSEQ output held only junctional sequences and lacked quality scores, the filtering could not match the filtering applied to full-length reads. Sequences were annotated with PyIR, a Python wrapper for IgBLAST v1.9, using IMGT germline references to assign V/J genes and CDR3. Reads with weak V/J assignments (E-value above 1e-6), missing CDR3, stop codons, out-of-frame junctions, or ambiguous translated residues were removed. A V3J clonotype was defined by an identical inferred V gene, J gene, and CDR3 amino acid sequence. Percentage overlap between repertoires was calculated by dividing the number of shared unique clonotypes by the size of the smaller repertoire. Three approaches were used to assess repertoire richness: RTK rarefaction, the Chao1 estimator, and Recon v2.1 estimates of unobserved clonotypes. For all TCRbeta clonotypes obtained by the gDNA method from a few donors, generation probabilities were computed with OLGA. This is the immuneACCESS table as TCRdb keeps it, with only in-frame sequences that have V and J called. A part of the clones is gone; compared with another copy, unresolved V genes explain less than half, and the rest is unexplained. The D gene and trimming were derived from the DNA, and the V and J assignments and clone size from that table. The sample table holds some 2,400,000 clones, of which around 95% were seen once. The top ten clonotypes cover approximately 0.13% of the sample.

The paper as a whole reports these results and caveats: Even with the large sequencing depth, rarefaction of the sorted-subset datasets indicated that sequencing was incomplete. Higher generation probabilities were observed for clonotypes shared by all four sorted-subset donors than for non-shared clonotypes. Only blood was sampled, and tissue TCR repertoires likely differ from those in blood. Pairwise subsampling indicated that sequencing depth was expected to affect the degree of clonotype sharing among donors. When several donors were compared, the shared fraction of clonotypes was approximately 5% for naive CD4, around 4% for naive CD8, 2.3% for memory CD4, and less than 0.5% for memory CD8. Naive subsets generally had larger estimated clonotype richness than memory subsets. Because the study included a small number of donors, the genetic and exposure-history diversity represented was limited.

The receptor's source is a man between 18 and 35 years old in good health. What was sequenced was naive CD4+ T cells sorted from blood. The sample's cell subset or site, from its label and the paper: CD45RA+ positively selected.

The sequenced DNA: TGCAGCGTTGATGGTAGCGGGAGGGCCCCGAATACGCAGTATTTT. Its product reads: CSVDGSGRAPNTQYF. The rearranged segments are TRBV29-1 and TRBJ2-3; TRBD2 fits 11 bases in the junction. Trimming accounts for 3 bases at V and 7 bases at J, while the number of junction bases matched to no gene is 9. Including cysteine and phenylalanine, the CDR3 has 15 amino acids. Solely the CDR3 DNA is kept, with 45 bases framed from the first base. The germline V gene yields SQVTM for CDR1 and ANQGSEA for CDR2.